The clone carrying this T cell receptor beta chain was counted a single time. The antigen remains unidentified. Oncomine TCR Beta short-read sequencing was applied to DNA from cultured CD4+ T cells. From CD4+ T cells that had been cultured, genomic DNA was extracted. TCRdb called the PCR reads again in MiXCR, with one record for every CDR3 protein. This table holds around 10,000 distinct CDR3 sequences, roughly 35% found once. This record comes from a study of vaccination and CD4 T cells after COVID-19. In the study overall: A CEFX pool, an HIV-1 Nef pool, or no peptide went to control cultures.

Overall study findings and caveats: The authors studied relatively few convalescent patients and analyzed no early post-infection timepoints.

Treatment of the sample: roughly 11-day PBMC culture with coronavirus spike peptide pools or control peptides (ViraFEST assay). CD4+ T lymphocytes from the unexposed donor were collected before the COVID-19 pandemic (2011-2018). CD4+ T cells from unexposed donors were probed, cells permitting, with SARS-CoV-2 S/N and four cold-coronavirus spikes. Germline values: CDR1 LNHDA, CDR2 SQIVND (reference sequence). The CDR3 has 15 amino acids. The V and J ends lost 5 bases and 6 bases respectively, with 17 bases between them. The specimen was CD4+ T cells from blood, cultured in vitro. The rearrangement joins TRBV19 to TRBJ2-1, with a weak D call TRBD1 (6 bases). The sequence was collected from a human donor in good health. DNA for the CDR3: TGTGCCAGTAGTCCCCAGGGGTCCAGGGGCAATGAGCAGTTCTTC. Its protein is CASSPQGSRGNEQFF.